This T cell receptor (beta chain) was sequenced for a study of blood T cells in healthy people across ages. Study findings and constraints: No conclusive comparison of naive versus antigen-experienced cells was possible with unsorted PBMCs.

CDR1 SQVTM and CDR2 ANQGSEA come from the germline V gene. CDR3 length: 15 amino acids. This clonotype has only a few counts. The antigen remains undetermined. The use of a sample-barcoded 5' primer and a J-beta primer mix characterized a second PCR of roughly 6 to 11 cycles. TCRdb passed the 5' RACE reads through MiXCR, listing each CDR3 protein once. The repertoire consists of approximately 960,000 distinct CDR3 sequences, with almost 30% occurring once and the leading ten covering roughly 10%. Separately, the same data were catalogued under a study of T cells of mothers and their children. That publication notes: Persistent microchimeric T cell clones were not found at ~100 per million sensitivity.

The chain couples TRBV29-1 to TRBJ1-4; possible D gene TRBD1, 5 bases. Sequencing was performed on blood. This TCR was sampled from a woman in her thirties or forties in good health. The CDR3 DNA reads TGCAGTGCCGGGGTGTCGGGGGGAGTCGGTGAAAAACTGTTTTTT. Protein: CSAGVSGGVGEKLFF.